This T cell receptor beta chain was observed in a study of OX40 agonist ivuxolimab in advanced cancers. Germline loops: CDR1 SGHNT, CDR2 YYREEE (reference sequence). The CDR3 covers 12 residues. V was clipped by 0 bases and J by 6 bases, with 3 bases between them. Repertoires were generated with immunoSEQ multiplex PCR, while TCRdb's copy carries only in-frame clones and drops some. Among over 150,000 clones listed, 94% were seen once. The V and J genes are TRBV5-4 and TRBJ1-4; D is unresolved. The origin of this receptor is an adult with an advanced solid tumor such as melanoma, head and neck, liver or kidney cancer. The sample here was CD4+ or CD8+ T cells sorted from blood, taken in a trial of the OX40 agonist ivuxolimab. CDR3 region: CASSLEDEKLFF. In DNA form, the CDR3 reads TGTGCCAGCAGCTTGGAAGATGAAAAACTGTTTTTT.